These 29 T cell receptor beta chains came from one sample sequenced in a study of T cells after yellow fever vaccination. TCRdb re-called the 5' RACE reads through MiXCR, storing one row per CDR3 protein. The top ten hold roughly 0.71% of the sample, which has roughly 140,000 distinct CDR3 sequences, approximately 7.7% seen once. The material sequenced was CD4+ T cells sorted from PBMCs, taken 5 days after the yellow fever booster vaccination. Receptors were obtained from a man aged 25-40 years who received the YFV17D yellow fever vaccine.

This clonotype was seen a single time. A much larger clone differs from this one at a single base, so this may be a read error. This chain joins TRBV7-2 and TRBJ2-7; tentatively, D is TRBD1 or TRBD2 (5 bases each). This CDR3 region has 15 residues. Germline assignment: CDR1 SGHTA and CDR2 FQGNSA. Trimming removed 0 bases at V and 7 bases at J, with 16 bases between. Here the CDR3 reads CASSLATSGSGEQYF. For the CDR3, the DNA is TGTGCCAGCAGCTTAGCGACCTCAGGGAGTGGGGAGCAGTACTTC.

This clonotype was observed a few times. V usage is TRBV29-1 and J usage is TRBJ1-2; D is unresolved. Germline-derived CDR1 and CDR2 are SQVTM and ANQGSEA. The V gene lost 6 bases and the J gene lost 3 bases, with 17 bases spanning the gap. The CDR3 totals 14 residues. The CDR3 DNA reads TGCAGCGTCGTCGTCCCGGGGAGGGACTATGGCTACACCTTC. Translating it yields CSVVVPGRDYGYTF.

This clonotype was counted ten times or more. V and J are TRBV7-3 and TRBJ2-7; TRBD1 matches at 7 bases. CDR1 SGHTA and CDR2 FQGTGA come from the germline V gene. CDR3 length equals 14 residues. Losses at the gene ends were 5 bases for V and 0 bases for J; bases not matched to a gene: 4. The CDR3 coding sequence is TGTGCCAGCAGCGAGACAGGGAGCTCCTACGAGCAGTACTTC. The encoded protein is CASSETGSSYEQYF. Based on the CDR3 plus reference TRBV7-3 and TRBJ2-7, the full variable domain is GAGVSQTPSNKVTEKGKYVELRCDPISGHTALYWYRQSLGQGPEFLIYFQGTGAADDSGLPNDRFFAVRPEGSVSTLKIQRTERGDSAVYLCASSETGSSYEQYFGPGTRLTVT.

This clonotype was found many times. The genes are TRBV14 and TRBJ2-1; 12 bases line up with TRBD1. Trimming removed 6 bases from V and 3 bases from J; junction bases left unmatched: 3. Germline CDR1 is SGHDN and CDR2 is FVKESK. The CDR3 is made up of 15 amino acids. This CDR3 is CASRGQGAIYNEQFF. The DNA for the CDR3 is TGTGCCAGCAGGGGACAGGGGGCTATCTACAATGAGCAGTTCTTC.

This clonotype was seen repeatedly, ten times or more. The rearrangement links TRBV12-3 or TRBV12-4 to TRBJ2-2; 9 bases align to TRBD1. The CDR3 runs to 15 residues. After removal of 5 bases from V and 0 bases from J, the junction contained 1 base not matched to a gene. The CDR3 DNA reads TGTGCCAGCAGTCGACAGGGGGCGAACACCGGGGAGCTGTTTTTT. As protein: CASSRQGANTGELFF.

In regard to this clonotype: Possible read error: a much larger clone is one base away. The V call is TRBV2, the J call TRBJ2-3, with D possibly matching TRBD2 (5 bases). This CDR3 is 14 amino acids long. Trimming removed 4 bases from V and 5 bases from J, with 13 bases in between. Germline V CDR1 and CDR2: SNHLY, FYNNEI. CDR3 nucleotides: TGTGCCAGCAGTGCCGCGCGGGCCATAGATACGCAGTATTTT. Translation: CASSAARAIDTQYF.

This clonotype was seen a handful of times. The chain uses TRBV7-2 and TRBJ2-1, with D unclear. Germline lookup yields CDR1 SGHTA and CDR2 FQGNSA. V lost 1 base, J lost 7 bases, and 14 bases lay in between. The CDR3 runs 15 residues. CDR3 nucleotides: TGTGCCAGCAGCTTAGTCCTCGGCCCTGAGAATGAGCAGTTCTTC. Its translation is CASSLVLGPENEQFF.

This clonotype was seen ten or more times. V gene TRBV25-1 combines with J gene TRBJ2-7; D tentatively fits TRBD1 or TRBD2 (5 bases each). The germline gives CDR1 MGHDK, CDR2 SYGVNS. The CDR3 runs to 14 residues. With 10 bases removed from V and 7 bases from J, the gap between germline ends came to 23 bases. The DNA for the CDR3 is TGTGCCACCTGTTCTCGGGGCCGCCCTTGGGAGCAGTACTTC. Protein sequence: CATCSRGRPWEQYF.

This clonotype was counted many times. V and J are TRBV12-3 or TRBV12-4 and TRBJ1-1, with a weak D call TRBD1 (6 bases). Trimming removed 4 bases from V and 4 bases from J, with 16 bases in between. The CDR3 length is 15 residues. CDR3 protein: CASSSIQGFITEAFF. CDR3 coding DNA: TGTGCCAGCAGTTCTATACAGGGTTTCATCACTGAAGCTTTCTTT.

This clonotype was recorded at least ten times. The genes are TRBV7-9 and TRBJ2-5; 8 bases agree with TRBD2. With V trimmed by 5 bases and J by 5 bases, 16 bases remained unmatched. The germline V gene has CDR1 SEHNR and CDR2 FQNEAQ (reference sequence). CDR3 length: 17 amino acids. The CDR3 DNA reads TGTGCCAGCAGCCGAACGGTGTTCGGGAGGGCCGGGGAGACCCAGTACTTC. Protein product: CASSRTVFGRAGETQYF.

This clonotype was counted many times. This chain links TRBV6-1 with TRBJ2-1, with 7 nucleotides matching TRBD1. CDR1 MNHNS and CDR2 SASEGT come from the germline V gene. The CDR3 runs 15 residues. After removal of 9 bases from V and 7 bases from J, the junction contained 15 bases not matched to a gene. This chain's CDR3 is CASLLSDRVKNEQFF. DNA for the CDR3: TGTGCCAGTCTCTTGAGTGACAGGGTTAAAAATGAGCAGTTCTTC.

This clonotype was recorded many times. The rearrangement links TRBV20-1 to TRBJ2-2; 7 bases match TRBD2. CDR3 length: 16 residues. Losses at the gene ends were 0 bases for V and 6 bases for J; bases not matched to a gene: 10. Germline assignment: CDR1 DFQATT and CDR2 SNEGSKA (reference sequence). CDR3 sequence reads: CSARDIGPGGAGELFF. The CDR3 DNA is TGCAGTGCTAGAGATATAGGGCCGGGAGGTGCCGGGGAGCTGTTTTTT.

This clonotype appeared many times. The chain joins TRBV5-1 to TRBJ2-2; 7 positions agree with TRBD1. This CDR3 region has 18 residues. Trimming took 1 base from V and 0 from J; bases not matched to a gene: 9. The germline V gene encodes CDR1 SGHRS and CDR2 YFSETQ. The CDR3 DNA reads as TGCGCCAGCAGCTTGTTGGGTTCTGGGACAGCGAACACCGGGGAGCTGTTTTTT. It translates to CASSLLGSGTANTGELFF. Using reference TRBV5-1 and TRBJ2-2 for the parts outside the CDR3, the full variable domain is KAGVTQTPRYLIKTRGQQVTLSCSPISGHRSVSWYQQTPGQGLQFLFEYFSETQRNKGNFPGRFSGRQFSNSRSEMNVSTLELGDSALYLCASSLLGSGTANTGELFFGEGSRLTVL.

This clonotype has ten or more counts. The V gene is TRBV15, the J gene TRBJ2-5; TRBD2 matches 10 bases. From germline, CDR1 is LNHNV and CDR2 YYDKDF (reference sequence). CDR3 length: 17 amino acids. V lost 0 bases, J lost 5 bases, and 9 bases stayed unmatched. The CDR3 bases are TGTGCCACCAGCAGAGATCCTAGCGGGGGTGACGCGGAGACCCAGTACTTC. Its translation: CATSRDPSGGDAETQYF.

This clonotype was counted many times. The chain is built from TRBV12-3 or TRBV12-4 and TRBJ2-7, with D possibly being TRBD2 (7 bases). V lost 7 bases and J lost 4, with 20 bases in between. The CDR3 loop spans 15 amino acids. The CDR3 nucleotides are TGTGCCAGCACCAAACGGACGGGGGGCTTATACGAGCAGTACTTC. This encodes CASTKRTGGLYEQYF.

This clonotype was counted at least ten times. This rearrangement joins TRBV3-1 to TRBJ2-7, with 8 bases lining up with TRBD2. This CDR3 is 13 amino acids long. V trimming: 6 bases; J trimming: 5 bases; junction bases outside the gene matches: 6. Germline loops: CDR1 LGHDT, CDR2 YNNKEL (reference sequence). CDR3 DNA: TGTGCCAGCAGACTAGCGGCTTCGAACGAGCAGTACTTC. Its protein product is CASRLAASNEQYF.

Notes on this clonotype: This may stem from a read error, because a much larger clone lies one nucleotide away. V gene TRBV20-1 combines with J gene TRBJ2-1, with 8 bases aligning to TRBD2. Germline CDR1 reads DFQATT; CDR2 reads SNEGSKA (reference sequence). The CDR3 length is 17 residues. In DNA, the CDR3 is TGCAGTGCTAGAGAAACGGTGAGGCTAGCGGGCGTCGGGGAGCAGTTATTC. Its translation is CSARETVRLAGVGEQLF.

This clonotype has a count of ten or more. This chain joins TRBV21-1 and TRBJ2-7; TRBD2, the table's D call, was not compared with the DNA. TRBV21-1 is described as a pseudogene. The CDR3 runs 18 residues. The CDR3 loop reads CASSGPGLAGASTYEQYF. In nucleotides, the CDR3 is TGTGCCAGCAGCGGACCGGGACTAGCGGGAGCGTCTACGTACGAGCAGTACTTC.

The chain couples TRBV20-1 to TRBJ1-5; TRBD1 is a possible D gene (6 bases). Germline CDR1 reads DFQATT; CDR2 reads SNEGSKA (reference sequence). The length of the CDR3 is 14 residues. Trimming took off 1 base at V and 4 bases at J, with 11 bases between the two ends. Here the CDR3 reads CSARGGQNNQPQHF. The CDR3 coding sequence is TGCAGTGCTAGAGGGGGGCAGAATAATCAGCCCCAGCATTTT.

This clonotype was recorded many times. The rearrangement links TRBV6-2 or TRBV6-3 to TRBJ2-7; 10 positions match TRBD2. CDR3 length: 15 amino acids. V lost 2 bases and J lost 6; bases outside the gene matches: 7. Germline CDR1 reads MNHEY; CDR2 reads SVGEGT. The CDR3: CASSYGLAGVFEQYF. The CDR3 DNA sequence: TGTGCCAGCAGTTACGGGCTAGCGGGAGTTTTCGAGCAGTACTTC.

This sequence joins TRBV3-1 and TRBJ1-1; TRBD1 aligns across 7 bases. Germline V gene sequence: CDR1 LGHDT, CDR2 YNNKEL (reference sequence). The V gene end was trimmed by 10 bases and the J gene end by 6 bases; junction bases not matched to a gene: 17. The CDR3 length is 15 residues. The CDR3 spells CATTQVGTRGAEAFF. The CDR3 nucleotides read TGTGCCACCACCCAAGTCGGTACCAGGGGGGCTGAAGCTTTCTTT.

This clonotype was counted at least ten times. This chain uses TRBV4-3 with TRBJ2-2; TRBD2 agrees at 8 bases. V gave up 4 bases and J gave up 1 base; unmatched junction bases: 14. Germline V gene data show CDR1 as LGHNA and CDR2 as YSLEER. The CDR3 extends over 19 amino acids. The CDR3 DNA follows: TGCGCCAGCAGCCCCGCTCCGGGGACTAGAGTGGGGAACACCGGGGAGCTGTTTTTT. It yields the protein CASSPAPGTRVGNTGELFF.

This clonotype has ten or more counts. The chain combines TRBV20-1 with TRBJ2-7; 7 bases are shared with TRBD2. Germline V gene lookup returns CDR1 DFQATT and CDR2 SNEGSKA (reference sequence). The junction had 5 bases not matched to a gene; V was cut back by 1 base and J by 2 bases. This CDR3 region has 14 residues. The CDR3 loop reads CSARAGTTAYEQYF. The CDR3 nucleotides are TGCAGTGCTAGAGCTGGGACTACCGCCTACGAGCAGTACTTC.

This clonotype has at least ten counts. V usage is TRBV10-1 and J usage is TRBJ2-3, with unresolved D. The germline gives CDR1 WNHNN, CDR2 SYGVQD (reference sequence). This CDR3 region has 12 residues. Trimming removed 0 bases at V and 5 bases at J, with 3 bases between. CDR3 in amino acids: CASSESIDTQYF. The CDR3 nucleotides are TGCGCCAGCAGTGAGTCGATAGATACGCAGTATTTT.

The table lists this clonotype with many counts. The J gene is TRBJ2-7, the V gene TRBV7-2; the match to TRBD1 covers 9 bases. V shed 8 bases and J 3 bases; nucleotides not matched to a gene: 2. Looked up from germline, CDR1 is SGHTA and CDR2 is FQGNSA. This CDR3 spans 12 amino acids. DNA of the CDR3: TGTGCCAGCGGGACAGGGTACTACGAGCAGTACTTC. Encoded protein: CASGTGYYEQYF.

With respect to this clonotype: A much larger clone sits a single nucleotide away, making a read error possible. The CDR3 ends on some other residue instead of the conserved phenylalanine or tryptophan, so this is likely a read error. V and J are TRBV12-3 or TRBV12-4 and TRBJ2-1; either TRBD1 or TRBD2 may fit D (5 bases each). V gave up 7 bases and J gave up 0 bases, with 16 bases separating them. The CDR3 extends over 16 amino acids. The CDR3 DNA is TGTGCCAGCACCCGGGACCGGCTAACCTCCTACAATGAGCAGTTCATC. Translated, it gives CASTRDRLTSYNEQFI.

This clonotype has ten or more counts. The J gene is TRBJ1-1, the V gene TRBV4-3; the match to TRBD1 covers 7 bases. After removal of 0 bases from V and 4 bases from J, the junction contained 8 bases not matched to a gene. Looked up from germline, CDR1 is LGHNA and CDR2 is YSLEER. The CDR3 loop spans 16 amino acids. CDR3 loop: CASSQEGGQRGTEAFF. The CDR3 nucleotides are TGCGCCAGCAGCCAAGAAGGGGGACAGCGGGGCACTGAAGCTTTCTTT.

This clonotype was seen ten or more times. The chain employs TRBV7-2 and TRBJ2-3; 9 positions agree with TRBD2. Germline CDR1 and CDR2: SGHTA and FQGNSA. This CDR3 comprises 17 residues. V lost 7 bases, J lost 4 bases, and 15 bases stayed unmatched. This CDR3 reads CASTLSTLAGDPDTQYF. The CDR3 DNA follows: TGTGCCAGCACCCTCTCCACTTTAGCGGGAGATCCAGATACGCAGTATTTT.

CDR3 in DNA: TGCAGTGCTAGAGATGTGCTAGCGGGGGGCGCCGAGCAGTACTTC. The encoded protein is CSARDVLAGGAEQYF. The chain is built from TRBV20-1 and TRBJ2-7; TRBD2 aligns across 11 bases. Germline CDR1 reads DFQATT; CDR2 reads SNEGSKA (reference sequence). The CDR3 totals 15 residues. J lost 6 bases, V lost 0 bases, and 7 bases had no gene match.